This TCR beta chain stems from a study of blood T cell repertoires in COVID-19. Overall study context: Sites in the United States, Italy and Spain provided acute and convalescent COVID-19 samples. PBMCs, B-cell-depleted T cells, or T cells provided the cDNA or gDNA that made up the material.

The CDR3 totals 13 residues. In germline, CDR1 is SGHVS, CDR2 FQNEAQ. The V end lost 1 base, the J end lost 5 bases, and 9 bases lay between the germline ends. In the original analysis: The authors estimated nucleated cell counts from reference gene primer amplification. Repertoires were generated with immunoSEQ multiplex PCR, while TCRdb's copy carries only in-frame clones and drops some. V, J and clone size are those of that table, while D and trimming were read from the DNA. The data contain a few hundred thousand clones, approximately 85% of them singletons. The V gene is TRBV7-8, the J gene TRBJ2-7; D uncertain. The sequence derives from a woman aged 50 to 60 with acute or convalescent COVID-19. Input material: peripheral blood. The CDR3 DNA sequence: TGTGCCAGCAGCTTAGTCCCGGCGGACGAGCAGTACTTC. Translation: CASSLVPADEQYF.